This T cell receptor beta chain derives from a study of blood T cell repertoires in COVID-19 (dated by TCRdb to about 2020). Looking at the study overall: Samples covering the acute and convalescent phases of COVID-19 were provided by collaborators in the United States, Italy and Spain. The prospective study material was composed of cDNA or gDNA derived from T cells, B-cell-depleted T cells, or PBMCs. Deeply sampled blood TCRbeta repertoires from subjects exposed to, actively infected with, or recovered from COVID-19 were included in the dataset. The repertoires were made available in a free public database intended to serve as a resource for research on the immune response to SARS-CoV-2. Samples were obtained from the ongoing ImmuneRACE study (first 160 participants) and from about 1,300 subjects provided by 6 global collaborators. A de-identified subject ID, COVID-19 status, age in years and sex were almost always included in the sample metadata. Where available, HLA class I and class II types were taken from metadata supplied by the sample provider and were not determined by assay-based typing. What the research found in general, with its limitations: How much clinical and demographic metadata was included differed by source and by participant, and the metadata was provided uncurated.

In the prospective study, participants were 18 to 89 years old, resided in about 25 geographic areas of the United States, and were enrolled through a virtual design. In the prospective study, participants were assigned to cohorts based on the clinical history participants reported in a screening survey and a study questionnaire. Exposed participants had been in contact with someone with a PCR-confirmed or clinician-diagnosed COVID-19 case within 2 weeks of study entry. Each participant in the prospective study had whole blood, serum and a nasopharyngeal or oropharyngeal swab collected by mobile phlebotomists. Participants in the prospective study had the option to provide additional blood draws and questionnaires over a 2-month period. Blood samples from the prospective study were shipped frozen or at room temperature prior to DNA extraction. The V end loses 6 bases and the J end loses 2 bases, and a stretch of 8 bases separates them. The CDR3 holds 12 amino acids from the cysteine to the phenylalanine. CDR3 DNA only is kept here, 36 bases in frame from base 1. CDR1 is given as MNHEY and CDR2 as SVGEGT, both from the germline V gene.

The immunoSEQ Assay, a bias-controlled multiplex PCR, was used to amplify TCRbeta CDR3 regions from genomic DNA. In the original analysis: The number of nucleated cells in each sample was estimated from the amplification of reference gene primers within the assay. Sequence reads were collapsed and filtered to measure the absolute abundance of every unique TCRbeta CDR3 rearrangement. For each sample, productive Simpson clonality was calculated by taking the square root of Simpson's diversity index across productive rearrangements. TCRdb took over this immuneACCESS table, retaining in-frame rearrangements with V and J assigned. Such tables are incomplete; in checked studies, under half of the missing clones stem from an unresolved V gene, and the remainder is unexplained. Clone size and the V and J calls come from that table; the DNA yielded D and trimming. The sample yields 250,000 or so clones; less than 95% were counted once. Of the sample, approximately 3% falls within the top ten clones.

With respect to this clone: Its antigen remains undetermined. Nothing much larger sits one base from this clone, and base qualities are not available.

The chain employs TRBV6-2 or TRBV6-3 and TRBJ2-7; no D gene call is confident. This TCR was sampled from a man between 35 and 55 years old who had been exposed to COVID-19. Sequencing was performed on PBMCs or T cells enriched from blood (not recorded which). The CDR3 corresponds to CASSSTTYEQYF. The DNA reads TGTGCCAGCAGCTCTACCACCTACGAGCAGTACTTC.